This TCR beta chain was profiled in a study of blood T cell repertoires in COVID-19. Study at large: Both acute and convalescent COVID-19 samples were obtained from the United States, Italy and Spain. PBMCs, B-cell-depleted T cells, or T cells were the source of the cDNA or gDNA that made up the material.

Repertoires were generated with immunoSEQ multiplex PCR, while TCRdb's copy carries only in-frame clones and drops some. The table shows roughly 160,000 clones, with approximately 86% occurring only once. This clone was seen many times. V was pared by 3 bases and J by 8 bases, with 6 bases of the junction left unmatched. The CDR3 extends over 16 amino acids. The germline V gene has CDR1 KGHSH and CDR2 LQKENI. This TCR came from a man aged 55-75 years with acute or convalescent COVID-19. This chain joins TRBV18 and TRBJ2-1, with 14 bases aligning to TRBD2. The sample comprised peripheral blood. CDR3 in DNA: TGTGCCAGCTCACCTGTCCCGACTAGCGGGAGGGATGAGCAGTTCTTC. Protein: CASSPVPTSGRDEQFF.